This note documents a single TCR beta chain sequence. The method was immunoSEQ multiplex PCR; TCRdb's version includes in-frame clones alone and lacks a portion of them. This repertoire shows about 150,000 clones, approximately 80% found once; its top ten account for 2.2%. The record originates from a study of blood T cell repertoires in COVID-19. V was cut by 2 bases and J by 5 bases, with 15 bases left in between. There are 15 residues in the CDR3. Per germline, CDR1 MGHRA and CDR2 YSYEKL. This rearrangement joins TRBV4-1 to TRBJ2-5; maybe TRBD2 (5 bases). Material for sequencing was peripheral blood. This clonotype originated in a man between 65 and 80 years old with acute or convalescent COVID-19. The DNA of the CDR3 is TGCGCCAGCAGCCAACTCACTAGAGGTGTGGAGACCCAGTACTTC. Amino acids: CASSQLTRGVETQYF.